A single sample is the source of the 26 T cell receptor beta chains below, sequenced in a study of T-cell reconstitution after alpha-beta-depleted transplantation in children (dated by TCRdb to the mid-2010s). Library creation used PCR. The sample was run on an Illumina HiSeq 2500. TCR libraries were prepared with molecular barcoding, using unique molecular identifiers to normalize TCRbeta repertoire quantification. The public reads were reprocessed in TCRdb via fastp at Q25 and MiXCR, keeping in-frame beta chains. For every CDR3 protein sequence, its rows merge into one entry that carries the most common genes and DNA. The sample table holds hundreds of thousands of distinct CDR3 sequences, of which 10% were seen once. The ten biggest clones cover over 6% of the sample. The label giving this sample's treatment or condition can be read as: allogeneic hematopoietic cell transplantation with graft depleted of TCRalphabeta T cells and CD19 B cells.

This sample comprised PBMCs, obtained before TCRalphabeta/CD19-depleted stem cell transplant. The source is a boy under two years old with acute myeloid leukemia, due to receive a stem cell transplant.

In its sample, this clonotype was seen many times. The CDR3 protein is CATSRGAGGETQYF. The DNA for the CDR3 is TGTGCCACCAGCAGAGGCGCGGGGGGAGAGACCCAGTACTTC. The chain couples TRBV15 to TRBJ2-5; 8 bases map to TRBD2. With 1 base clipped from V and 4 bases from J, the junction kept 2 bases outside the gene matches. Germline V gives CDR1 LNHNV, CDR2 YYDKDF (reference sequence). The CDR3 consists of 14 residues.

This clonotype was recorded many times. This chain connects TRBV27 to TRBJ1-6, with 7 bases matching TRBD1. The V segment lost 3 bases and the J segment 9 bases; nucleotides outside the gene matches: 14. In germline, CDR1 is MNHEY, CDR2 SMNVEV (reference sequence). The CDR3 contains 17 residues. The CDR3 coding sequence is TGTGCCAGCAGTTTTTTTTTGGTCGACAGGGTGATTTCACCCCTCCACTTT. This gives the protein CASSFFLVDRVISPLHF.

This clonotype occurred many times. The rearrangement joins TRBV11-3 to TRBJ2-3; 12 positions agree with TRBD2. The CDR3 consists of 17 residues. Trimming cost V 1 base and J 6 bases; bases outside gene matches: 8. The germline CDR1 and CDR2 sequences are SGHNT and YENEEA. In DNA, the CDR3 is TGTGCCAGCAGCTTAGGGTCTAGCGGGGGGGCCTCGGATACGCAGTATTTT. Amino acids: CASSLGSSGGASDTQYF.

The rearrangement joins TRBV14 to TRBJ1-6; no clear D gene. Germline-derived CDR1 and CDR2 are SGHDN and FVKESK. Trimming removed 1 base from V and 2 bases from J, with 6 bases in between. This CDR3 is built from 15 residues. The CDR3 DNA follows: TGTGCCAGCAGCCAAGGGGCCCCCTATAATTCACCCCTCCACTTT. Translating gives CASSQGAPYNSPLHF.

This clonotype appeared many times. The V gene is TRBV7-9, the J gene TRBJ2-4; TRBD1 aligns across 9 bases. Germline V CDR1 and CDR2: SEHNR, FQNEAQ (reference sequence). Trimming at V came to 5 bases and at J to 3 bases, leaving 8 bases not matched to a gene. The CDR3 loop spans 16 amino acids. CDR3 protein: CASSPGTGLDKNIQYF. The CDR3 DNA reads TGTGCCAGCAGCCCCGGGACAGGGCTAGACAAAAACATTCAGTACTTC.

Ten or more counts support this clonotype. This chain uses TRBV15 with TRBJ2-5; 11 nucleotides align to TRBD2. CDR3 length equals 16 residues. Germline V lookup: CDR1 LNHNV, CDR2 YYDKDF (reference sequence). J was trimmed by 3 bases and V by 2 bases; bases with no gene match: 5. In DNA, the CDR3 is TGTGCCACCAGCAGACTGACTAGCGGGACTGAAGAGACCCAGTACTTC. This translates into CATSRLTSGTEETQYF.

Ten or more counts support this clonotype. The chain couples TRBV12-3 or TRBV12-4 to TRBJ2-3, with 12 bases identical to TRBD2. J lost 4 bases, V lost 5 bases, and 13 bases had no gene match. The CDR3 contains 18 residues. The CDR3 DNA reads TGTGCCAGCAGTATTAGGCCCTCACTAGCGGGAGGATCAGATACGCAGTATTTT. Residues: CASSIRPSLAGGSDTQYF.

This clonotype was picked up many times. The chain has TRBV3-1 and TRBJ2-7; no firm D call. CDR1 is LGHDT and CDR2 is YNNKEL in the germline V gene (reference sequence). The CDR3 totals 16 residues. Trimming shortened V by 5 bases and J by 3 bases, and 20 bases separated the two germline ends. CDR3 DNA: TGTGCCAGCAGCAAAATCCCCGGTACCAGCTTCTACGAGCAGTACTTC. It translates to CASSKIPGTSFYEQYF.

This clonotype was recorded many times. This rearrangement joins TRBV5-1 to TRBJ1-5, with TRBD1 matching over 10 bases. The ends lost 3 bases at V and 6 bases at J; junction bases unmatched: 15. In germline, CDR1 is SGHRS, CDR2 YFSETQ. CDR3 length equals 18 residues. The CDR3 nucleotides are TGCGCCAGCAGCTCCGGGACAGGGGACTTTAGGAGGAGTCAGCCCCAGCATTTT. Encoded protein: CASSSGTGDFRRSQPQHF.

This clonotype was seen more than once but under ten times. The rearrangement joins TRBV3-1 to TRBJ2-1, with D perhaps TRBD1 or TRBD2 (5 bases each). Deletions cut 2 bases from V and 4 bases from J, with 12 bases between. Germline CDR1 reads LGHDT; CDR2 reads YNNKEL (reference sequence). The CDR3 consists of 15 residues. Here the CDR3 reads CASSQTGGWYNEQFF. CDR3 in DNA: TGTGCCAGCAGCCAAACAGGAGGCTGGTACAATGAGCAGTTCTTC.

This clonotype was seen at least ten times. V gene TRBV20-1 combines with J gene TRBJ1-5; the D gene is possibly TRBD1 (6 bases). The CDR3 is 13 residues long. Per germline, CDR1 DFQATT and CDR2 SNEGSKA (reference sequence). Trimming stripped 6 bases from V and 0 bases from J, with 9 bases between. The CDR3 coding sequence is TGCAGTGCGGGACAATATAGCAATCAGCCCCAGCATTTT. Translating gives CSAGQYSNQPQHF.

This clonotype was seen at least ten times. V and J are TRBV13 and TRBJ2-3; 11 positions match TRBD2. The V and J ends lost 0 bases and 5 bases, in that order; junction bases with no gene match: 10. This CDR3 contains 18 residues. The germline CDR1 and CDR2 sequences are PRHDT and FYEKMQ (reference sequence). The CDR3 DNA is TGTGCCAGCAGCTTAGGGACTAGCGGGGCCTATCGGAGAGATACGCAGTATTTT. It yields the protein CASSLGTSGAYRRDTQYF. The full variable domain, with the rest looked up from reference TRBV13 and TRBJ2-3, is AAGVIQSPRHLIKEKRETATLKCYPIPRHDTVYWYQQGPGQDPQFLISFYEKMQSDKGSIPDRFSAQQFSDYHSELNMSSLELGDSALYFCASSLGTSGAYRRDTQYFGPGTRLTVL.

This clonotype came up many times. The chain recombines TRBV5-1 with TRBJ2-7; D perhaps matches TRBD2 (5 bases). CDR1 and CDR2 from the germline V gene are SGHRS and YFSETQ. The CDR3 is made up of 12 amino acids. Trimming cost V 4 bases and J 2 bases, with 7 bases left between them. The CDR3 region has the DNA TGCGCCAGCAGCGGAGGTGCCTACGAGCAGTACTTC. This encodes CASSGGAYEQYF.

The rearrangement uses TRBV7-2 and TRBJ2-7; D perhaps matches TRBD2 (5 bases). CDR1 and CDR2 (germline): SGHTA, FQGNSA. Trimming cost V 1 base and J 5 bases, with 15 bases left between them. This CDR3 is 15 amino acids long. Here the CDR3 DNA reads TGTGCCAGCAGCTTAGAGGGAGTTTACCCCAACGAGCAGTACTTC. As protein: CASSLEGVYPNEQYF.

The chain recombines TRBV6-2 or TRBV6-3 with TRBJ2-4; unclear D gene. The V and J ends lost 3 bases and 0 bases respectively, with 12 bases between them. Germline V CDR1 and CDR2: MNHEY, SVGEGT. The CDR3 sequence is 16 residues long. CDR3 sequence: CASSYWATGAKNIQYF. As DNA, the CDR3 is TGTGCCAGCAGTTATTGGGCCACGGGAGCCAAAAACATTCAGTACTTC.

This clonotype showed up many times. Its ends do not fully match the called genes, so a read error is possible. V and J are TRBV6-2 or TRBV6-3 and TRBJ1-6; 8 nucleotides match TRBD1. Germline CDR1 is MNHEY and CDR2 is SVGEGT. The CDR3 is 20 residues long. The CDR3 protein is CASIYPSGQGSRRGNSPLHF. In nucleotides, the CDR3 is TGTGCCAGCATTTACCCCTCTGGACAGGGCTCAAGGAGGGGTAATTCACCCCTCCACTTT.

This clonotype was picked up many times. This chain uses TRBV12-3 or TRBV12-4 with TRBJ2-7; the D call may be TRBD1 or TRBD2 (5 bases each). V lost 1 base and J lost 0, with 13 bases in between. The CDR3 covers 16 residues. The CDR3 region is CASSLGDGFSSYEQYF. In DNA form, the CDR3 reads TGTGCCAGCAGTTTAGGGGACGGCTTTAGCTCCTACGAGCAGTACTTC.

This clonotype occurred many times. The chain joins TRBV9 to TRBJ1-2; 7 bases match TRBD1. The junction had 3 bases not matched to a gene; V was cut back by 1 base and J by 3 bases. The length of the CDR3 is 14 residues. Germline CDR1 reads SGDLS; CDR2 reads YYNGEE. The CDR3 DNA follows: TGTGCCAGCAGCGTAAGGGGGCGCGACTATGGCTACACCTTC. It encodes CASSVRGRDYGYTF.

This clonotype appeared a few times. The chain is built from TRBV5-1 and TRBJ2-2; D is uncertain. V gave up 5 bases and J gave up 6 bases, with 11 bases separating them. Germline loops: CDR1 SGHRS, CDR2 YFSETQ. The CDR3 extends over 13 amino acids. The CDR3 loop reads CASRSSTPGELFF. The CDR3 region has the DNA TGCGCCAGCAGGAGTTCGACACCCGGGGAGCTGTTTTTT.

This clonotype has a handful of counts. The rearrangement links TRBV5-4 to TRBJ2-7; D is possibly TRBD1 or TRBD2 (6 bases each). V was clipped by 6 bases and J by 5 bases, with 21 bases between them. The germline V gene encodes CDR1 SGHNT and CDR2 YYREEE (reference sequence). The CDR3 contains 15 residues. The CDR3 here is CASTDPGLGGDEQYF. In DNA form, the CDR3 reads TGTGCCAGCACCGACCCGGGCCTGGGGGGCGACGAGCAGTACTTC.

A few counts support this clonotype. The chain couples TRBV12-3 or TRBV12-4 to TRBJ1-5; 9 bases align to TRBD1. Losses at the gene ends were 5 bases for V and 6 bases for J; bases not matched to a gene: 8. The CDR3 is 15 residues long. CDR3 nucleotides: TGTGCCAGCAGTCGGGCACAGGGGGCAAGTCAGCCCCAGCATTTT. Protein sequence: CASSRAQGASQPQHF.

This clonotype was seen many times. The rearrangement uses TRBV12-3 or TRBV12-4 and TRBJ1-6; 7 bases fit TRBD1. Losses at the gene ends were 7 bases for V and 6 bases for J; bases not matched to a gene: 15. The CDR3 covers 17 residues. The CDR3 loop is CASKDERAGQLNSPLHF. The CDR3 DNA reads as TGTGCCAGCAAAGACGAAAGGGCGGGACAGCTTAATTCACCCCTCCACTTT.

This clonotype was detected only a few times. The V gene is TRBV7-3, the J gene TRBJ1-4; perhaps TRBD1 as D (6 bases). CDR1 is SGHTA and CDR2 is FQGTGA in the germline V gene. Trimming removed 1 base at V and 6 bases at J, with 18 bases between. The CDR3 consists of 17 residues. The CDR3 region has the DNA TGTGCCAGCAGCTTAAACCCACTACAGGGAAGACATGAAAAACTGTTTTTT. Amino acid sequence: CASSLNPLQGRHEKLFF.

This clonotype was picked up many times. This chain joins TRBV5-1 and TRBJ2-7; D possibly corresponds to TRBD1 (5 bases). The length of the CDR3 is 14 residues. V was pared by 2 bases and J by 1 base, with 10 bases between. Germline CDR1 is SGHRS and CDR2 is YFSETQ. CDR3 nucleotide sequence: TGCGCCAGCAGCTTACCAGGGATTTCCTACGAGCAGTACTTC. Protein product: CASSLPGISYEQYF. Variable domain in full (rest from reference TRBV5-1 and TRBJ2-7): KAGVTQTPRYLIKTRGQQVTLSCSPISGHRSVSWYQQTPGQGLQFLFEYFSETQRNKGNFPGRFSGRQFSNSRSEMNVSTLELGDSALYLCASSLPGISYEQYFGPGTRLTVT.

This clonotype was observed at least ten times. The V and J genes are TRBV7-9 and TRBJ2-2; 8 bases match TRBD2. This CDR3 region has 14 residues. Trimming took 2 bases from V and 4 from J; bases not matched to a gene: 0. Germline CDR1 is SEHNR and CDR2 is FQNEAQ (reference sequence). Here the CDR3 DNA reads TGTGCCAGCAGCTTACTAGCGGGCACCGGGGAGCTGTTTTTT. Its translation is CASSLLAGTGELFF. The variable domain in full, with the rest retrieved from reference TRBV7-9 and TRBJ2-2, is DTGVSQNPRHKITKRGQNVTFRCDPISEHNRLYWYRQTLGQGPEFLTYFQNEAQLEKSRLLSDRFSAERPKGSFSTLEIQRTEQGDSAMYLCASSLLAGTGELFFGEGSRLTVL.

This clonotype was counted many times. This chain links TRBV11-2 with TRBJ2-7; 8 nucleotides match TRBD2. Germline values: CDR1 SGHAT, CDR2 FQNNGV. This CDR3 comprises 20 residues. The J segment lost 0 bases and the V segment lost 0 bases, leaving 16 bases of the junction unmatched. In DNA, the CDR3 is TGTGCCAGCAGCTTAGAGGTCTATCCATATAGCGGGACGAGCTCCTACGAGCAGTACTTC. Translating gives CASSLEVYPYSGTSSYEQYF.